The clone carrying this T cell receptor beta chain was recorded a few times. Its antigen is not known. Sequencing was performed with immunoSEQ multiplex PCR; in TCRdb, only in-frame clones are kept and a portion is missing. The table has around 29,000 clones, approximately 77% seen once; the top ten hold approximately 0.43%. The data derive from a study of regulatory dendritic cells for organ transplantation. Findings and caveats of the study: Among resting subsets, memory CD8+ cells contained the most alloreactive clonotypes.

Germline trimming cut 1 base from V and 6 bases from J; bases unmatched to any gene: 11. This CDR3 has 18 amino acids. Germline CDR1 and CDR2: MNHEY and SMNVEV (reference sequence). The chain combines TRBV27 with TRBJ2-2; 10 bases align to TRBD2. This TCR was recovered from a human donor in good health. The material sequenced was naive CD8+ T cells from blood. This sample's subset: CD45RA+ naive T cells. The CDR3 DNA is TGTGCCAGCAGTTTATTCCCTAGGCTAGCGGGGGAGGCCGGGGAGCTGTTTTTT. This encodes CASSLFPRLAGEAGELFF.